The clone carrying this T cell receptor (beta chain) was observed a few times. The antigen remains undetermined. The data belong to a study of post-analysis software for immune sequencing data. General study findings and limits: Significantly lower normalized Chao1 diversity was found in patients with multiple sclerosis relative to controls. Samples prepared in the same batch strongly co-clustered by F measure. The five TRBV segments detected at higher frequency in patients than in controls included TRBV5-6, TRBV5-1 and TRBV20-1.

Every TCR beta cDNA library bore unique molecular identifiers. T cells, about 0.9 to 11 million of them, yielded some 500,000 cDNA molecules. TCRdb processed the PCR reads anew with MiXCR; each CDR3 protein has one entry. The table includes about 540,000 distinct CDR3 sequences, 34% detected once. The germline gives CDR1 SQVTM, CDR2 ANQGSEA. This CDR3 spans 13 amino acids. The ends lost 4 bases at V and 4 bases at J; junction bases unmatched: 1. The rearrangement joins TRBV29-1 to TRBJ1-2; TRBD1 matches 12 bases. This receptor was identified in a girl aged 2-17 years with multiple sclerosis. Material for sequencing was blood. The CDR3, as DNA: TGCAGCGTTGCGGGACAGGGGGCCTATGGCTACACCTTC. Translation gives CSVAGQGAYGYTF.